This TCR beta chain comes out of a study of blood T cell repertoires in COVID-19. Background on the study: PBMCs, B-cell-depleted T cells, or T cells were the source of the cDNA or gDNA that made up the material.

V was cut by 5 bases and J by 0 bases, with 14 bases left in between. Germline V lookup: CDR1 SGHTA, CDR2 FQGTGA. There are 16 residues in the CDR3. Authors' data handling: Nucleated cell number was recorded as an estimate derived from reference gene primer amplification. TCRdb's table, derived via immunoSEQ multiplex PCR, lists solely in-frame clones and lacks some. Clone size and V and J calls were adopted from that table, with D and trimming inferred from the DNA. The sample lists roughly 280,000 clones, approximately 80% occurring once. The receptor was isolated from a man between 60 and 70 years old with acute or convalescent COVID-19. The rearrangement uses TRBV7-3 and TRBJ2-1; no clear D. Sample: peripheral blood. The CDR3 nucleotides are TGTGCCAGCAGCCACTCAATTATAAGCTCCTACAATGAGCAGTTCTTC. Translation gives CASSHSIISSYNEQFF.